Below, 6 T cell receptor beta chains from the same sample are listed, as sequenced in a study of cytomegalovirus exposure and HLA in healthy donors. Data came from immunoSEQ multiplex PCR; TCRdb stores just in-frame clones and leaves some out. The sample has approximately 180,000 clones, approximately 86% seen once. Sequencing was carried out using PBMCs. These receptors originate from a man aged 18 to 30 in good health and CMV-seropositive.

The V gene is TRBV13, the J gene TRBJ1-1, with 8 bases identical to TRBD1. The junction had 10 bases not matched to a gene; V was cut back by 5 bases and J by 5 bases. The germline CDR1 and CDR2 sequences are PRHDT and FYEKMQ (reference sequence). This CDR3 region has 15 residues. The CDR3 spells CASSPLRTGRTEAFF. The CDR3 coding sequence is TGTGCCAGCAGCCCCCTTAGGACAGGGAGGACTGAAGCTTTCTTT.

The gene calls are TRBV5-6 and TRBJ2-7; D is possibly TRBD1 (5 bases). Germline assignment: CDR1 SGHDT and CDR2 YYEEEE. Trimming took 1 base from V and 3 from J, leaving 17 bases between them. This CDR3 comprises 16 residues. CDR3 region: CASSLTGFGVFYEQYF. The CDR3 DNA sequence: TGTGCCAGCAGCTTGACAGGTTTTGGGGTTTTCTACGAGCAGTACTTC.

The chain carries TRBV2 and TRBJ1-6; TRBD1 agrees at 8 bases. From germline, CDR1 is SNHLY and CDR2 FYNNEI. J gave up 4 bases and V 6 bases, and 11 bases lay outside the gene matches. The CDR3 consists of 17 residues. The CDR3 DNA is TGTGCCAGCAGAGGTTTCCAGGGGGCATTTTATAATTCACCCCTCCACTTT. Residues: CASRGFQGAFYNSPLHF. Variable domain in full (rest from reference TRBV2 and TRBJ1-6): EPEVTQTPSHQVTQMGQEVILRCVPISNHLYFYWYRQILGQKVEFLVSFYNNEISEKSEIFDDQFSVERPDGSNFTLKIRSTKLEDSAMYFCASRGFQGAFYNSPLHFGNGTRLTVT.

V usage is TRBV28 and J usage is TRBJ2-7, with a weak D call TRBD1 (5 bases). Germline V lookup: CDR1 MDHEN, CDR2 SYDVKM. The length of the CDR3 is 13 residues. V gave up 5 bases and J gave up 5 bases, with 13 bases separating them. The CDR3 loop is CASSTPGMDEQYF. The CDR3 DNA sequence: TGTGCCAGCAGTACTCCAGGGATGGACGAGCAGTACTTC.

J is TRBJ2-3 and V is TRBV11-2; D is perhaps TRBD2 (6 bases). The CDR3 extends over 15 amino acids. V lost 8 bases, J lost 0 bases, and 15 bases lay in between. Per germline, CDR1 SGHAT and CDR2 FQNNGV. CDR3 nucleotide sequence: TGTGCCAGCGCCTTTCCGGGGGTTAGCACAGATACGCAGTATTTT. Translating gives CASAFPGVSTDTQYF.

The chain links TRBV5-3 to TRBJ1-1, with D perhaps matching TRBD1 (6 bases). TRBV5-3 is identified as an open reading frame with a role that is uncertain. The V end was cut by 5 bases, the J end by 1 base, with 21 bases between. CDR3 size: 17 residues. The CDR3 DNA sequence: TGTGCCAGAAGGCCCGGGGGGCCTCGGTGGTCGAACACTGAAGCTTTCTTT. Translation gives CARRPGGPRWSNTEAFF.